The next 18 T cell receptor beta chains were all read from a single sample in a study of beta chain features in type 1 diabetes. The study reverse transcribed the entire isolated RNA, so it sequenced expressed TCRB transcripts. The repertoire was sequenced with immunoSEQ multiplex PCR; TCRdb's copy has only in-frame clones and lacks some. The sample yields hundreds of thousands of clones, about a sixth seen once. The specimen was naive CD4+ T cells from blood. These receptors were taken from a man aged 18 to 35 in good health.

The CDR3 coding sequence is TGCGCCAGCAGCTTGTGGGGCAATGAAGCTTTCTTT. Amino acids: CASSLWGNEAFF. The chain has TRBV5-1 and TRBJ1-1, with a possible D match to TRBD1 (5 bases). CDR3 length: 12 amino acids. Trimming removed 1 base from V and 7 bases from J, with 8 bases in between. Germline CDR1 SGHRS, CDR2 YFSETQ.

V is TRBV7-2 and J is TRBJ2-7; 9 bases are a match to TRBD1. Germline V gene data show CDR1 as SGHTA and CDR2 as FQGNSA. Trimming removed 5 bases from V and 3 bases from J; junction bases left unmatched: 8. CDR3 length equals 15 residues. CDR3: CASSRTGTGNYEQYF. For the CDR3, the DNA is TGTGCCAGCAGCCGAACCGGGACAGGGAACTACGAGCAGTACTTC. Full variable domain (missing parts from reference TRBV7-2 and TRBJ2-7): GAGVSQSPSNKVTEKGKDVELRCDPISGHTALYWYRQSLGQGLEFLIYFQGNSAPDKSGLPSDRFSAERTGGSVSTLTIQRTQQEDSAVYLCASSRTGTGNYEQYFGPGTRLTVT.

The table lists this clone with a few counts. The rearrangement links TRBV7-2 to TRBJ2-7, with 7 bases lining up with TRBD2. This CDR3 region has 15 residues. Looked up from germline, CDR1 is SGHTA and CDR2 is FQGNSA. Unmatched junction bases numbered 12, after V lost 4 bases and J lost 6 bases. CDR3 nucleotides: TGTGCCAGCAGCTCGGCGGGAGTACGGACTGGCGAGCAGTACTTC. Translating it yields CASSSAGVRTGEQYF.

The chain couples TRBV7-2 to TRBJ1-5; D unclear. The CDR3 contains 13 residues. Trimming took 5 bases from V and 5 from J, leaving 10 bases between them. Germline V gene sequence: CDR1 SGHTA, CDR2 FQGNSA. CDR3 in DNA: TGTGCCAGCAGCCAGAGGGAGGATCAGCCCCAGCATTTT. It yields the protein CASSQREDQPQHF.

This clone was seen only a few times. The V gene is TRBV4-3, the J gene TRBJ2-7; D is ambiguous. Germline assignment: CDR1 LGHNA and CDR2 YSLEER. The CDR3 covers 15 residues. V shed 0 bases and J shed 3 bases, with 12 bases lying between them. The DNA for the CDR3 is TGCGCCAGCAGCCAAGATTCACAGATATACTACGAGCAGTACTTC. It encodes CASSQDSQIYYEQYF.

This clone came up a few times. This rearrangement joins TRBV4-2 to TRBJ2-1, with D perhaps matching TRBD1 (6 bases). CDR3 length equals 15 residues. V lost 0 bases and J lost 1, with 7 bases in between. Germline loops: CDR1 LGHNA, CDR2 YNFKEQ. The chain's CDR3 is CASSQDGQSYNEQFF. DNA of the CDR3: TGTGCCAGCAGCCAAGACGGACAGTCCTACAATGAGCAGTTCTTC.

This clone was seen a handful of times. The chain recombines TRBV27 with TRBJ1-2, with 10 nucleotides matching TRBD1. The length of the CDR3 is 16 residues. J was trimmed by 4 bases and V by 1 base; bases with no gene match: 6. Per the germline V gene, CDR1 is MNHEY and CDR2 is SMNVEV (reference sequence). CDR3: CASSLWPGQGTYGYTF. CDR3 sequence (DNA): TGTGCCAGCAGTTTATGGCCGGGACAGGGGACCTATGGCTACACCTTC.

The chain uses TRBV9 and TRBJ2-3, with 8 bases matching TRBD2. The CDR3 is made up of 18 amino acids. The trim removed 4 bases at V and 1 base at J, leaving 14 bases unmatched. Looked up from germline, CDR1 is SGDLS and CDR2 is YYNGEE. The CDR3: CASSMSGGRGWGTDTQYF. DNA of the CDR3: TGTGCCAGCAGCATGAGCGGGGGTAGGGGTTGGGGCACAGATACGCAGTATTTT.

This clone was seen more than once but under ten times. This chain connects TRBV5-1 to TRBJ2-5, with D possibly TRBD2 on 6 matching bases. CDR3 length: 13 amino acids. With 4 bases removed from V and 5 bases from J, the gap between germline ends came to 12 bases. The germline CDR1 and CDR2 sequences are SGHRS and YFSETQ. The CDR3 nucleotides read TGCGCCAGCAGCCCGGGACTCGGGGAGACCCAGTACTTC. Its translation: CASSPGLGETQYF.

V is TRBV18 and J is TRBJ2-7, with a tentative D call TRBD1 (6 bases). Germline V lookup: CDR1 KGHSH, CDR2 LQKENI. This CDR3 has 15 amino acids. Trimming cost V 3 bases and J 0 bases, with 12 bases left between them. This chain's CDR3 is CASSPDSPRSYEQYF. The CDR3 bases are TGTGCCAGCTCACCGGACAGTCCTCGCTCCTACGAGCAGTACTTC.

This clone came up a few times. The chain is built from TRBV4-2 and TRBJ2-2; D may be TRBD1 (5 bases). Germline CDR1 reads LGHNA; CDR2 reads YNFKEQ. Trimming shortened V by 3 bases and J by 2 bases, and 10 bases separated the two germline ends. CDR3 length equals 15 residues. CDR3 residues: CASSQGPGNTGELFF. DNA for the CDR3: TGTGCCAGCAGCCAGGGGCCGGGTAACACCGGGGAGCTGTTTTTT.

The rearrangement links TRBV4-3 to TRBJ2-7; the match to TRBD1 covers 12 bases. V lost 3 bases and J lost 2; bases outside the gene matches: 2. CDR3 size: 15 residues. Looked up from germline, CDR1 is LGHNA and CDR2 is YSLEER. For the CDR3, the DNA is TGCGCCAGCAGCCACGGGACAGGGGGCCCCTACGAGCAGTACTTC. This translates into CASSHGTGGPYEQYF.

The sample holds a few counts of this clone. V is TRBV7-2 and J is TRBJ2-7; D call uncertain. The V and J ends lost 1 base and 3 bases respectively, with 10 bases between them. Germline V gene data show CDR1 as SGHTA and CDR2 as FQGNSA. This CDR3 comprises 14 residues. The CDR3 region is CASSLGVGDYEQYF. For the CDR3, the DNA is TGTGCCAGCAGCTTAGGGGTAGGCGACTACGAGCAGTACTTC.

The DNA of the CDR3 is TGTGCCAGCAGCTCGACAGGGGGCTTTCAGCCCCAGCATTTT. Translation gives CASSSTGGFQPQHF. The J gene is TRBJ1-5, the V gene TRBV9; 10 bases fit TRBD1. CDR1 and CDR2 (germline): SGDLS, YYNGEE. Losses at the gene ends were 4 bases for V and 6 bases for J; bases not matched to a gene: 4. The CDR3 has 14 residues. Looking up the rest from reference TRBV9 and TRBJ1-5 gives the full variable domain: DSGVTQTPKHLITATGQRVTLRCSPRSGDLSVYWYQQSLDQGLQFLIQYYNGEERAKGNILERFSAQQFPDLHSELNLSSLELGDSALYFCASSSTGGFQPQHFGDGTRLSIL.

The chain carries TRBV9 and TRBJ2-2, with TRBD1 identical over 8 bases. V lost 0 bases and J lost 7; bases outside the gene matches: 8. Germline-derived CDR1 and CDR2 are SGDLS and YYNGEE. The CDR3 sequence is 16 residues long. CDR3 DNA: TGTGCCAGCAGCGTAGGTGTGACAGGGGTCGTCGGGGAGCTGTTTTTT. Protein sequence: CASSVGVTGVVGELFF.

CDR3 amino acids: CASSLDRGLNNEQFF. The CDR3 DNA is TGTGCCAGCAGTCTAGACAGGGGGTTGAACAATGAGCAGTTCTTC. The J gene is TRBJ2-1, the V gene TRBV6-1; 9 bases line up with TRBD1. The V segment lost 5 bases and the J segment 5 bases; nucleotides outside the gene matches: 7. Germline lookup yields CDR1 MNHNS and CDR2 SASEGT. There are 15 residues in the CDR3.

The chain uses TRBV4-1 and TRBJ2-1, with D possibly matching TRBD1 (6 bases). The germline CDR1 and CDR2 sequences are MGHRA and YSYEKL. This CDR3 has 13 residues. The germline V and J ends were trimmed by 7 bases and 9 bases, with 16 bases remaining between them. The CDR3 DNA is TGCGCCAGCACCTCTACAGGGAAAGGTGAGCAGTTCTTC. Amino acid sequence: CASTSTGKGEQFF.

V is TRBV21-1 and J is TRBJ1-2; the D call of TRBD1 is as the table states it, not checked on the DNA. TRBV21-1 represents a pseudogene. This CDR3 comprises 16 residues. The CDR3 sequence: CASSKAHRGTDYGYTF. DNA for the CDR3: TGTGCCAGCAGCAAGGCTCACAGGGGAACGGACTATGGCTACACCTTC.